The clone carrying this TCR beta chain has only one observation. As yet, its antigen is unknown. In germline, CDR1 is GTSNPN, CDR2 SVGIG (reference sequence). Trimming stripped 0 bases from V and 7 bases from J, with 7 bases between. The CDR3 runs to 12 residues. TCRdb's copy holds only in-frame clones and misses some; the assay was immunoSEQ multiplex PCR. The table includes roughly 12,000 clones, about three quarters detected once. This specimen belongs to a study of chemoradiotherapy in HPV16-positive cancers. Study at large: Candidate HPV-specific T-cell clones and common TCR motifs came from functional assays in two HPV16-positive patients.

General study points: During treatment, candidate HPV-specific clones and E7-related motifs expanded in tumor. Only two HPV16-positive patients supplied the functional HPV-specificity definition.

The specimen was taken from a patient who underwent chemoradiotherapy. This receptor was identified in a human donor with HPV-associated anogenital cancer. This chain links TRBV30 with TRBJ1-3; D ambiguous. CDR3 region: CAWSVSENTIYF. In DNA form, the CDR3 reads TGTGCCTGGAGTGTTTCAGAGAACACCATATATTTT.